This TCR beta chain is drawn from a study of radiation and T cells in renal cell carcinoma. The V gene's germline CDR1 is SGHNT and CDR2 YYREEE (reference sequence). V was pared by 2 bases and J by 9 bases, with 21 bases between. CDR3 size: 15 residues. As to time point: blood 4 weeks post-SBRT, at nephrectomy. Documented treatment: 15 Gy SBRT to primary tumor, nephrectomy 4 weeks later. Nephrectomy followed 15 Gy stereotactic body radiation by 4 weeks. Serial blood draws occurred at baseline and 2 and 4 weeks post-SBRT. Clear cell pathology was present in this patient's renal cell carcinoma. The table came from immunoSEQ multiplex PCR; TCRdb's copy has only in-frame clones and leaves some out. The sample consists of 130,000 to 150,000 clones, approximately 86% of them appearing once.

This sequence was found in a woman aged 50 to 60 with renal cell carcinoma. Sequencing was performed on blood, taken from a patient whose treatment included radiotherapy and nephrectomy. The chain carries TRBV5-4 and TRBJ2-7; D is unclear. Written as DNA, the CDR3 is TGTGCCAGCAGCTTAGTGGGCACCCTCTCGTTCGGGCAGTACTTC. Its protein product is CASSLVGTLSFGQYF.